These T cell receptor beta chains were read from a single sample in a study of blood T cells in healthy people across ages. From the 5' RACE reads, TCRdb called clonotypes with MiXCR, one entry per CDR3 protein. Altogether roughly 800,000 distinct CDR3 sequences are present, 20% to 30% being singletons, with the ten largest covering 2.5% to 3.5%. Separately, the same data were catalogued under a study of T cells of mothers and their children.

The sequenced material came from blood. These receptor sequences come from a boy between 10 and 17 years old in good health. The CDR3 runs from the conserved cysteine through the conserved F or W. A D gene is named only where the DNA matches it firmly. A clone size is listed for some rows: how often the clone was seen (once, few, many), or a class if it is expanded.

CASRKANTGELFF | TGTGCCAGCAGGAAGGCGAACACCGGGGAGCTGTTTTTT | TRBV6-1 | . | few | TRBJ2-2
CATGPGGSEQYF | TGTGCCACTGGTCCCGGGGGGTCCGAGCAGTACTTC | TRBV15 | TRBD2 | few | TRBJ2-7
CSASTGTGISEQYF | TGCAGTGCTAGTACCGGGACTGGGATTTCCGAGCAGTACTTC | TRBV20-1 | . | . | TRBJ2-7
CASSWVPNNYGYTF | TGTGCCAGCAGCTGGGTACCCAATAACTATGGCTACACCTTC | TRBV12-3/TRBV12-4 | . | . | TRBJ1-2
CSAERGWDEQFF | TGCAGCGCCGAAAGGGGGTGGGATGAGCAGTTCTTC | TRBV29-1 | . | . | TRBJ2-1
CASSFARTYEQYF | TGTGCCAGCAGTTTCGCCAGGACCTACGAGCAGTACTTC | TRBV12-3/TRBV12-4 | . | . | TRBJ2-7
CASSPDVSYNEQFF | TGTGCCAGCAGTCCGGACGTATCCTACAATGAGCAGTTCTTC | TRBV7-2 | . | . | TRBJ2-1
CASRRDLIKEKLFF | TGTGCCAGCAGACGCGACTTAATCAAGGAAAAACTGTTTTTT | TRBV12-3/TRBV12-4 | . | . | TRBJ1-4
CASGLAGDEQFF | TGTGCCAGCGGCTTAGCTGGCGATGAGCAGTTCTTC | TRBV7-9 | . | . | TRBJ2-1
CASRTAGRSTNEKLFF | TGTGCCAGTCGAACGGCAGGGAGGTCAACTAATGAAAAACTGTTTTTT | TRBV11-2 | . | . | TRBJ1-4
CASSQEVGGGLSYEQYF | TGCGCCAGCAGCCAAGAAGTGGGGGGCGGCCTCTCCTACGAGCAGTACTTC | TRBV4-1 | . | . | TRBJ2-7
CASSSRQGGELFF | TGTGCCAGCAGCTCCCGACAGGGCGGGGAGCTGTTTTTT | TRBV9 | TRBD1 | few | TRBJ2-2
CASSDLHPYEQYF | TGTGCCAGCAGTGACTTACACCCCTACGAGCAGTACTTC | TRBV6-4 | . | . | TRBJ2-7
CASMTSFIGGTQYF | TGTGCCAGCATGACTAGCTTTATTGGCGGTACGCAGTATTTT | TRBV2 | TRBD2 | few | TRBJ2-3
CASSVGGSKNIQYF | TGTGCCAGCAGCGTCGGGGGGTCCAAAAACATTCAGTACTTC | TRBV7-2 | TRBD2 | many | TRBJ2-4
CASSPEGGYTTNEQFF | TGCGCCAGCAGCCCGGAGGGGGGTTATACGACCAATGAGCAGTTCTTC | TRBV5-1 | . | . | TRBJ2-1
CASSYPGSREKSF | TGTGCCAGCAGTTATCCAGGGAGCCGGGAGAAATCCTTC | TRBV28 | . | . | TRBJ1-2
CSVAGLAGRSSYEQYF | TGCAGCGTGGCGGGACTAGCGGGGAGGAGCTCCTACGAGCAGTACTTC | TRBV29-1 | TRBD2 | . | TRBJ2-7
CASSYSGLQGSSTDTQYF | TGTGCCAGCAGTTACTCGGGGCTTCAAGGCTCTAGCACAGATACGCAGTATTTT | TRBV6-5 | . | few | TRBJ2-3
CSARDRGTYGYTF | TGCAGTGCTAGAGATCGGGGAACCTATGGCTACACCTTC | TRBV20-1 | . | . | TRBJ1-2
CASSYGQYYEQYF | TGTGCCAGCAGTTATGGGCAGTACTACGAGCAGTACTTC | TRBV6-2/TRBV6-3 | . | few | TRBJ2-7
CASSPSRNIQYF | TGTGCCAGCAGCCCTTCGAGGAACATTCAGTACTTC | TRBV3-1 | . | few | TRBJ2-4
CASSQFQGADDEKLFF | TGCGCCAGCAGCCAGTTTCAGGGGGCAGACGATGAAAAACTGTTTTTT | TRBV4-1 | TRBD1 | once | TRBJ1-4
CASSLLAVKETQYF | TGTGCCAGCAGCCTACTAGCCGTAAAAGAGACCCAGTACTTC | TRBV7-9 | . | . | TRBJ2-5
CASGPQYTDTQYF | TGTGCTAGTGGGCCACAGTACACAGATACGCAGTATTTT | TRBV12-5 | . | few | TRBJ2-3
CASSESRTSGSYEQYF | TGCGCCAGCAGTGAGTCGAGGACTAGTGGGTCCTACGAGCAGTACTTC | TRBV10-2 | TRBD2 | few | TRBJ2-7
CASSLVGGKTQYF | TGCGCCAGCAGCTTGGTCGGGGGAAAGACCCAGTACTTC | TRBV5-1 | . | . | TRBJ2-5
CASTPGWRGVGNTGELFF | TGTGCCAGCACCCCCGGCTGGCGGGGGGTCGGAAACACCGGGGAGCTGTTTTTT | TRBV9 | TRBD2 | . | TRBJ2-2